This T cell receptor beta chain was sequenced during a study of cytomegalovirus exposure and HLA in healthy donors. The PCR ran on 60 Vbeta and 13 Jbeta primers. Here immunoSEQ multiplex PCR was the method, and the copy in TCRdb shows in-frame clones only, minus some. The table records 150,000 to 190,000 clones, around 82% of them present only once. This clone was seen a few times. Its target is not known. CDR1 and CDR2 (germline): LNHDA, SQIVND (reference sequence). V was pared by 6 bases and J by 1 base, with 13 bases between. This CDR3 is 15 amino acids long. Notes on the study in general: In an earlier analysis, most TCR beta V segments were productive about 87% or about 30% of the time. The investigators catalogued under 200 TCR beta chains as cytomegalovirus-associated. Roughly uniform depth of sequencing across donors was assumed in presence/absence analyses.

The V call is TRBV19, the J call TRBJ2-1, with TRBD1 as a possible D gene (6 bases). The sequence came from a woman in her forties or fifties in good health and CMV-seropositive. The sequenced material came from PBMCs. The CDR3 nucleotides are TGTGCCAGTAGCCAAGACAGGAGTTCCTACAATGAGCAGTTCTTC. Translating gives CASSQDRSSYNEQFF.